The sequence of this TCR beta chain was determined in a study of OX40 agonist ivuxolimab in advanced cancers. A note on the overall study: Ivuxolimab was a fully human IgG2 agonistic monoclonal antibody targeting the costimulatory receptor OX40 (CD134). A male proportion of around 81% and a mean age of 60 years, ranging from about 20 to 85, were recorded for the dose-escalation cohort. The paper covers the monotherapy dose-escalation part of the phase I ivuxolimab trial, which included N ≈ 50 patients. Intravenous ivuxolimab was administered to patients every 2 weeks at six dose levels: 0.01, 0.1, 0.3, 1.5, 3 and 10 mg/kg. Prior anti-PD-1, anti-PD-L1 or anti-CTLA-4 therapy was permitted, and approximately 39% of dose-escalation patients had received checkpoint inhibitors. The point of sequencing TCRbeta in the periphery was to test whether ivuxolimab changed TCR sequence diversity and drove clonal T-cell expansion. Of the 50 to 55 patients in dose escalation, about 20 had hepatocellular carcinoma, some 15 had melanoma, 9 had renal cell carcinoma and 9 had head and neck cancer. Partial responses occurred in three dose-escalation patients, of whom one had hepatocellular carcinoma and two had cutaneous melanoma. Study-wide findings and limitations: The antigen specificity of the peripheral T cells that underwent clonal expansion was not determined. At doses of 0.1 to 3.0 mg/kg, clonal expansion of both CD4+ and CD8+ T cells in blood was seen between baseline and week 6. Low levels of normalized T-cell clonal expansion were also seen in some patients who did not respond. After ivuxolimab, more expanded clones were found on average in CD8+ T cells than in CD4+ T cells. Partial responders in the 0.1-3.0 mg/kg groups had among the lowest normalized peripheral clonal expansion, especially among CD8+ T cells.

Here V drops 8 bases and J drops 4 bases, and the junction holds 3 bases not matched to any gene. There are 13 amino acids in the CDR3, from cysteine to phenylalanine inclusive. Solely the CDR3 DNA is kept, with 39 bases framed from the first base. Looking up the germline V gene yields CDR1 SGHVS and CDR2 FQNEAQ. For sequencing of the TCRbeta CDR3 region, genomic DNA was extracted from the sorted cells. TCRbeta CDR3 regions were sequenced using the immunoSEQ Assay. Not all clones reach the TCRdb copy of this immuneACCESS table, which keeps in-frame sequences only. Checked studies attribute under half of the gap to unresolved V genes and leave the rest unexplained. The sample table shows 85,000 to 100,000 clones, and 90% to 95% are seen once. The ten largest clones capture 0.2% to 0.3% of the sample. The trial excluded patients who had a history of autoimmune disease or who were on systemic immunosuppression. In every dose cohort, peripheral blood was drawn for TCR sequencing at baseline, cycle 4 day 1, and cycle 7 day 1. Samples were obtained from an open-label, multicenter, first-in-human phase I dose-escalation trial of ivuxolimab. Adults with locally advanced or metastatic melanoma, renal cell, hepatocellular, or head and neck squamous cell carcinoma were enrolled in the trial. CD4+ and CD8+ T cells were sorted separately from peripheral blood before TCR sequencing.

A word on this clone: It lacks a known antigen. No much larger clone exists at a distance of one base, and base qualities are not known.

The chain uses TRBV7-8 and TRBJ1-5; 9 bases in the middle match TRBD1. The TCR sequence derives from an adult with an advanced solid tumor such as melanoma, head and neck, liver or kidney cancer. The sample in question was CD4+ or CD8+ T cells sorted from blood, obtained in a trial of the OX40 agonist ivuxolimab. The base sequence is TGTGCCAGCTCCGGGACAGGGAATCAGCCCCAGCATTTT. The translation is CASSGTGNQPQHF. The entire variable domain, with the stretches around the CDR3 drawn from the reference TRBV7-8 and TRBJ1-5 proteins, is GAGVSQSPRYKVAKRGQDVALRCDPISGHVSLFWYQQALGQGPEFLTYFQNEAQLDKSGLPSDRFFAERPEGSVSTLKIQRTQQEDSAVYLCASSGTGNQPQHFGDGTRLSIL.